Below, 5 T cell receptor beta chains from the same sample are listed, as sequenced in a study of tumor-infiltrating lymphocytes in oesophageal squamous cell carcinoma. Each CDR3 protein is one row after TCRdb ran MiXCR on the PCR reads. The data contain tens of thousands of distinct CDR3 sequences, around 40% of them singletons. Sequenced input: esophageal tumor tissue. The origin of the receptors is a male donor with esophageal squamous cell carcinoma.

This clonotype was observed many times. The chain carries TRBV5-4 and TRBJ2-1, with TRBD2 identical over 9 bases. The CDR3 is 15 amino acids. J lost 3 bases, V lost 4 bases, and 5 bases had no gene match. Germline V CDR1 and CDR2: SGHNT, YYREEE (reference sequence). The CDR3 spells CASSPGLANYNEQFF. The CDR3 DNA reads TGTGCCAGCAGCCCCGGACTAGCGAACTACAATGAGCAGTTCTTC.

This clonotype was recorded a few times. This chain uses TRBV19 with TRBJ1-2, with a tentative D call TRBD1 (5 bases). With 4 bases removed from V and 3 bases from J, the gap between germline ends came to 12 bases. Germline V gene lookup returns CDR1 LNHDA and CDR2 SQIVND (reference sequence). This CDR3 region has 14 residues. The CDR3, as DNA: TGTGCCAGTAGTACTACCGGGACCTACTATGGCTACACCTTC. This encodes CASSTTGTYYGYTF.

This clonotype was picked up a small number of times. The CDR3 end shows no conserved phenylalanine or tryptophan, and so a read error is likely. It is unclear where the CDR3 begins or ends on the DNA, so no DNA is shown, and the CDR3 is as TCRdb lists it. The gene calls are TRBV6-1 and TRBJ2-7; the table's D call, TRBD1, has no DNA check behind it. 18 amino acids form the CDR3, both terminal residues included. Germline V lookup: CDR1 MNHNS, CDR2 SASEGT. The CDR3 region is CASSEDLGTGNSPLHFGN.

The chain is built from TRBV2 and TRBJ2-1; 13 positions match TRBD2. V gave up 6 bases and J gave up 6 bases; unmatched junction bases: 5. This CDR3 comprises 15 residues. The germline CDR1 and CDR2 sequences are SNHLY and FYNNEI. The CDR3 sequence: CASSGRLAGGNEQFF. DNA of the CDR3: TGTGCCAGCAGCGGCAGACTAGCGGGGGGCAATGAGCAGTTCTTC.

The chain uses TRBV27 and TRBJ1-2; the D gene is possibly TRBD1 (5 bases). The CDR3 is made up of 13 amino acids. V was cut by 4 bases and J by 6 bases, with 12 bases left in between. Germline V gene data show CDR1 as MNHEY and CDR2 as SMNVEV (reference sequence). The DNA of the CDR3 is TGTGCCAGCAGTTCCTCAGGGATGGATGGCTACACCTTC. It encodes CASSSSGMDGYTF.